The source of this T cell receptor (beta chain) is a study of T-cell memory formation after mild COVID-19. V lost 1 base to trimming and J lost 3 bases; unmatched junction nucleotides: 8. CDR3 size: 16 residues. Germline V gene sequence: CDR1 SGHAT, CDR2 FQNNGV. Overall study results and limits: Contracting CD8+ clones were enriched in EMRA, CD4+ mainly in CM and EM. Cross-reactive memory appears to have joined, as suggested by some responding clones showing up in pre-infection memory. Clones from the second wave (peaking day 37) had unconfirmed SARS-CoV-2 specificity. Later expanders leaned toward CD4+, whereas clones contracting from day 15 to 85 were balanced CD4/CD8.

A note on this clonotype: Antigen unknown.

A single record per CDR3 protein comes from TCRdb applying MiXCR to the 5' RACE reads. The repertoire holds some 440,000 distinct CDR3 sequences, with around 27% as singletons. The source of this sequence is an adult woman who had mild COVID-19 (a few samples of this study predate the infection). Cell type and time point are not known. Sequencing used PBMCs or a T cell subset sorted from them (not recorded which). The rearrangement links TRBV11-2 to TRBJ2-5, with 7 bases identical to TRBD2. As DNA, the CDR3 is TGTGCCAGCAGCTTAGCGAGCGGGGTCGGGGAAGAGACCCAGTACTTC. The encoded protein is CASSLASGVGEETQYF.